The TCR beta chain described here comes from a study of type 1 regulatory T cells. From the reads, TCRdb called clonotypes with MiXCR, one entry per CDR3 protein. The table has approximately 90,000 distinct CDR3 sequences, around 30% seen once. V lost 3 bases to trimming and J lost 3 bases, with 3 bases between them. CDR1 and CDR2 from the germline V gene are SEHNR and FQNEAQ (reference sequence). The CDR3 is 12 amino acids. The receptor was isolated from a human donor in good health. Material: CD4+ T cells, either the whole sample or a sorted fraction (not recorded which). The chain recombines TRBV7-9 with TRBJ1-3; D ambiguous. CDR3 nucleotide sequence: TGTGCCAGCAGCTTGGATGGAAACACCATATATTTT. Residues: CASSLDGNTIYF.